These T cell receptor beta chains were read from a single sample in a study of human T cells and chemical hapten exposure. TCRdb processed the RACE reads anew with MiXCR; each CDR3 protein has one entry. There are about 300,000 distinct CDR3 sequences in the sample; roughly 6% occur only once, and around 8.8% lies in the top ten. The source material was whole blood, sampled in connection with sensitization to the hapten diphenylcyclopropenone (DPC). The receptors originated from a woman aged 18-29 years with alopecia areata. Some clones in this sample may be carry-over from other donors' samples. Each CDR3 is given with its conserved first and last residue. D genes are given only for firm matches. The listing skips clone size in some rows; elsewhere it reads once, few, many or a size class.

CDR3 DNA: TGCAGCGCCCAAAGGTGGGGAGCTTCGGGGTATGGCTACACCTTC
CDR3 protein: CSAQRWGASGYGYTF
J gene: TRBJ1-2
D gene: -
clone size: few
V gene: TRBV29-1

CDR3 DNA: TGTGCCACCAGTGCCCCCCCCCGACGGCGCCTCGGCTACGAGCAGTACTTC
CDR3 protein: CATSAPPRRRLGYEQYF
J gene: TRBJ2-7
D gene: -
clone size: few
V gene: TRBV24-1

CDR3 DNA: TGTGCCAGCAGTTCCAATGATTCGGTTTGGTTGGTGAACACTGAAGCTTTCTTT
CDR3 protein: CASSSNDSVWLVNTEAFF
J gene: TRBJ1-1
D gene: -
clone size: -
V gene: TRBV12-3/TRBV12-4

CDR3 DNA: TGTGCCAGCCTGAGACTAGCGGGGCATTCTTCTAGCACAGATACGCAGTATTTT
CDR3 protein: CASLRLAGHSSSTDTQYF
J gene: TRBJ2-3
D gene: TRBD2
clone size: few
V gene: TRBV2

CDR3 DNA: TGTGCCAGCAGCTCCTATTCTGATACGCAGTATTTT
CDR3 protein: CASSSYSDTQYF
J gene: TRBJ2-3
D gene: -
clone size: many
V gene: TRBV7-8

CDR3 DNA: TGTGCCAGCTCACCAATATTCAGGGGAATGAACACTGAAGCTTTCTTT
CDR3 protein: CASSPIFRGMNTEAFF
J gene: TRBJ1-1
D gene: -
clone size: -
V gene: TRBV18

CDR3 DNA: TGTGCCAGCGGGGGGGGCCTCGGCTACACCTTC
CDR3 protein: CASGGGLGYTF
J gene: TRBJ1-2
D gene: -
clone size: -
V gene: TRBV12-3/TRBV12-4

CDR3 DNA: TGTGCCAGCAGTTACCGGAGTAACCCGACAGATACGCAGTATTTT
CDR3 protein: CASSYRSNPTDTQYF
J gene: TRBJ2-3
D gene: -
clone size: many
V gene: TRBV6-5

CDR3 DNA: TGTGCCAGCAGTTTAGCGGGGCCGGAAGAGACCCAGTACTTC
CDR3 protein: CASSLAGPEETQYF
J gene: TRBJ2-5
D gene: -
clone size: few
V gene: TRBV27

CDR3 DNA: TGTGCCAGCAGCTTAGATCCTGAGGAGACCCAGTACTTC
CDR3 protein: CASSLDPEETQYF
J gene: TRBJ2-5
D gene: -
clone size: many
V gene: TRBV7-2

CDR3 DNA: TGTGCCAGCAGCTTAGCCAGACGAGAAGAGACCCAGTACTTC
CDR3 protein: CASSLARREETQYF
J gene: TRBJ2-5
D gene: -
clone size: many
V gene: TRBV7-2

CDR3 DNA: TGTGCCAGCAGTATGACAGAGCTCTACACCTTC
CDR3 protein: CASSMTELYTF
J gene: TRBJ1-2
D gene: -
clone size: few
V gene: TRBV2

CDR3 DNA: TGTGCCAGCACCCAAGACCTGACAGGGGGCCTCTATGGCTACACCTTC
CDR3 protein: CASTQDLTGGLYGYTF
J gene: TRBJ1-2
D gene: TRBD1
clone size: many
V gene: TRBV12-3/TRBV12-4

CDR3 DNA: TGTGCCAGCAGTCCCGACAGGGGGAAAGGGAACTATGGCTACACCTTC
CDR3 protein: CASSPDRGKGNYGYTF
J gene: TRBJ1-2
D gene: TRBD1
clone size: -
V gene: TRBV27

CDR3 DNA: TGTGCCAGCAGTGAAACAGGGAACCAAGAGACCCAGTACTTC
CDR3 protein: CASSETGNQETQYF
J gene: TRBJ2-5
D gene: -
clone size: few
V gene: TRBV2

CDR3 DNA: TGTGCCAGCAGCGAGGGACAGGGAGGCACTGAAGCTTTCTTT
CDR3 protein: CASSEGQGGTEAFF
J gene: TRBJ1-1
D gene: TRBD1
clone size: few
V gene: TRBV7-2

CDR3 DNA: TGTGCCAGCAGTAGACGGAGTGAGGACGGCTACACCTTC
CDR3 protein: CASSRRSEDGYTF
J gene: TRBJ1-2
D gene: -
clone size: many
V gene: TRBV6-6

CDR3 DNA: TGTGCCAGCAGCTTAGGGGACATATCCGGAAACACCATATATTTT
CDR3 protein: CASSLGDISGNTIYF
J gene: TRBJ1-3
D gene: -
clone size: -
V gene: TRBV11-2

CDR3 DNA: TGTGCCAGCAGTTTAGGGACAGGGGCCGACACTGAAGCTTTCTTT
CDR3 protein: CASSLGTGADTEAFF
J gene: TRBJ1-1
D gene: TRBD1
clone size: few
V gene: TRBV27

CDR3 DNA: TGTGCCAGCAGCTCCACAGGGGCTTATCAGCCCCAGCATTTT
CDR3 protein: CASSSTGAYQPQHF
J gene: TRBJ1-5
D gene: TRBD1
clone size: many
V gene: TRBV7-2

CDR3 DNA: TGTGCCAGCACCGCGACAGGGGGTAACTATGGCTACACCTTC
CDR3 protein: CASTATGGNYGYTF
J gene: TRBJ1-2
D gene: TRBD1
clone size: many
V gene: TRBV7-2

CDR3 DNA: TGCAGTGCCCCTGGACAGTTCCCCTACGAGCAGTACTTC
CDR3 protein: CSAPGQFPYEQYF
J gene: TRBJ2-7
D gene: -
clone size: -
V gene: TRBV20-1

CDR3 DNA: TGTGCCAGCAGCTTATGGGTTGGGACAGGGAATAATTCACCCCTCCACTTT
CDR3 protein: CASSLWVGTGNNSPLHF
J gene: TRBJ1-6
D gene: TRBD1
clone size: few
V gene: TRBV7-9

CDR3 DNA: TGTGCCAGCAGCCCGGACAGGAACGATTCACCCCTCCACTTT
CDR3 protein: CASSPDRNDSPLHF
J gene: TRBJ1-6
D gene: TRBD1
clone size: few
V gene: TRBV3-1

CDR3 DNA: TGCAGTGCTAGAGGGGGTACATCTTGGGTGTTTGATACGCAGTATTTT
CDR3 protein: CSARGGTSWVFDTQYF
J gene: TRBJ2-3
D gene: -
clone size: -
V gene: TRBV20-1

CDR3 DNA: TGTGCCAGCAGCGCACAGGGAGGGGGCAATCAGCCCCAGCATTTT
CDR3 protein: CASSAQGGGNQPQHF
J gene: TRBJ1-5
D gene: -
clone size: many
V gene: TRBV6-4

CDR3 DNA: TGTGCCAGCAGCCAATCGACAGGGGACTTGACCCAGTACTTC
CDR3 protein: CASSQSTGDLTQYF
J gene: TRBJ2-5
D gene: TRBD1
clone size: many
V gene: TRBV3-1

CDR3 DNA: TGTGCCAGCAGTGAAGACAGGGCTGGGCTAGATACGCAGTATTTT
CDR3 protein: CASSEDRAGLDTQYF
J gene: TRBJ2-3
D gene: TRBD1
clone size: many
V gene: TRBV6-4

CDR3 DNA: TGTGCCAGCAGCTTCGAACCGTCGGCACCCCTCCACTTT
CDR3 protein: CASSFEPSAPLHF
J gene: TRBJ1-6
D gene: -
clone size: many
V gene: TRBV5-4

CDR3 DNA: TGTGCCGGCAGGGACCCTATGAACACTGAAGCTTTCTTT
CDR3 protein: CAGRDPMNTEAFF
J gene: TRBJ1-1
D gene: -
clone size: few
V gene: TRBV10-3

CDR3 DNA: TGTGCCAGCAGTCCCGGAGCGCGGGTGCAGCCCCAGCATTTT
CDR3 protein: CASSPGARVQPQHF
J gene: TRBJ1-5
D gene: -
clone size: few
V gene: TRBV12-3/TRBV12-4

CDR3 DNA: TGTGCCAGCAGCGCCAAACAGGGGGCGCAAAACGAGCAGTACTTC
CDR3 protein: CASSAKQGAQNEQYF
J gene: TRBJ2-7
D gene: TRBD1
clone size: -
V gene: TRBV7-6

CDR3 DNA: TGTGCCAGCAGTTTATCGATCTTGGATACGCAGTATTTT
CDR3 protein: CASSLSILDTQYF
J gene: TRBJ2-3
D gene: -
clone size: -
V gene: TRBV27

CDR3 DNA: TGCAGCGTTGCCCCACGGGGCGACGGCTACACCTTC
CDR3 protein: CSVAPRGDGYTF
J gene: TRBJ1-2
D gene: -
clone size: many
V gene: TRBV29-1

CDR3 DNA: TGTGCCAGCAGCGCGCCTGGGGGGACCGGGGAGCTGTTTTTT
CDR3 protein: CASSAPGGTGELFF
J gene: TRBJ2-2
D gene: -
clone size: few
V gene: TRBV7-2

CDR3 DNA: TGTGCCAGTCTCGGCAGAAGCTCTGGAAACACCATATATTTT
CDR3 protein: CASLGRSSGNTIYF
J gene: TRBJ1-3
D gene: -
clone size: -
V gene: TRBV25-1